This entry features one T cell receptor beta chain sequence. No antigen is known for it. cDNA came from about 0.5 to 1 ug RNA primed by random hexamers. The method of amplification for TCR beta CDR3 was immunoSEQ multiplex PCR, covering 54 Vbeta and 13 Jbeta. A single record per CDR3 protein comes from TCRdb applying MiXCR to the immunoSEQ multiplex PCR reads. The sample has over 350,000 distinct CDR3 sequences, around 85% seen once. These data belong to a study of CD8 T cells in Susac syndrome. Whole-study results and caveats: As the study acknowledged, the number of individuals in its TCR sequencing and HLA analysis was relatively small.

Germline loops: CDR1 MNHNS, CDR2 SASEGT. The V and J ends lost 2 bases and 3 bases respectively, with 15 bases between them. This CDR3 region has 16 residues. Material for sequencing was CD8+ T cells from PBMCs. The receptor comes from a human donor with multiple sclerosis. The chain has TRBV6-1 and TRBJ2-3; a weak D match, TRBD2 (6 bases). CDR3 amino acids: CASSEIFGTDTDTQYF. For the CDR3, the DNA is TGTGCCAGCAGTGAAATTTTTGGGACTGATACAGATACGCAGTATTTT.